The clone carrying this TCR beta chain was counted only a few times. This sample is drawn from a study of response to subunit inactivated influenza vaccine. J lost 8 bases, V lost 6 bases, and 12 bases had no gene match. Germline lookup yields CDR1 DFQATT and CDR2 SNEGSKA (reference sequence). The CDR3 contains 14 residues. From the RT-PCR reads, TCRdb called clonotypes with MiXCR, one entry per CDR3 protein. The sample has about 570,000 distinct CDR3 sequences, about 11% seen once. This same sample was also taken into another study, of T cells expressing NK-cell markers. That investigation notes: UMI-tagged 5'RACE template switching yielded the TCR beta cDNA. Several donors' CD3+CD56-NKG2C+ cells were dominated by the same clonotypes.

The clonotype was recovered from a man aged 50 to 60 who received an inactivated influenza vaccine. The sequenced sample was PBMCs from blood, obtained on the day of vaccination. J is TRBJ2-1 and V is TRBV20-1, with TRBD2 identical over 8 bases. CDR3 sequence: CSATKSGRGYEQFF. As DNA, the CDR3 is TGCAGTGCCACCAAGTCCGGGAGGGGGTATGAGCAGTTCTTC.